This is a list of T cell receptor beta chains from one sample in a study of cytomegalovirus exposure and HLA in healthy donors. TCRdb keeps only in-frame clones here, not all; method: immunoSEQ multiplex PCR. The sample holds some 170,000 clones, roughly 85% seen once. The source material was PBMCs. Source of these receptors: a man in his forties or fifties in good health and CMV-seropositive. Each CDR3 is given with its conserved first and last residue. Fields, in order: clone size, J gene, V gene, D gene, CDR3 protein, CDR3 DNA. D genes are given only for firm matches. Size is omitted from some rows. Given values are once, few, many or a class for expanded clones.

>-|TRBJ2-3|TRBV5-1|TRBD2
CASSFLAGPRGTDTQYF
TGCGCCAGCAGCTTTCTAGCGGGACCTCGAGGCACAGATACGCAGTATTTT
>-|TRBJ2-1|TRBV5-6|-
CASSPRDYYGNEQFF
TGTGCCAGCAGCCCGCGCGACTACTACGGCAATGAGCAGTTCTTC
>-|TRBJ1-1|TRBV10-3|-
CAISGRGNTEAFF
TGTGCCATCAGTGGCAGGGGGAACACTGAAGCTTTCTTT
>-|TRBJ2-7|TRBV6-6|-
CASSPWPGQESYEQYF
TGTGCCAGCAGTCCTTGGCCGGGTCAAGAATCATACGAGCAGTACTTC
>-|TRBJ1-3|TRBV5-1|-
CASSPGGGDGNTIYF
TGCGCCAGCAGCCCGGGAGGGGGTGATGGAAACACCATATATTTT
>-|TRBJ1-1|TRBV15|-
CATSRVGGTLTEAFF
TGTGCCACCAGCAGAGTGGGGGGGACCTTAACTGAAGCTTTCTTT
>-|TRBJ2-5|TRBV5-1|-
CASSLVSVRGETQYF
TGCGCCAGCAGCTTGGTGTCGGTACGGGGAGAGACCCAGTACTTC
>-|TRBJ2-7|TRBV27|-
CASSYQGGTAPYEQYF
TGTGCCAGCAGTTACCAGGGCGGGACAGCGCCCTACGAGCAGTACTTC
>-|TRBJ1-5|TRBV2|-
CASSETWGDQPQHF
TGTGCCAGCAGTGAAACCTGGGGAGATCAGCCCCAGCATTTT
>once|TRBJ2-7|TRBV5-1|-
CASSLDARTYEQYF
TGCGCCAGCAGCTTGGATGCCAGAACCTACGAGCAGTACTTC
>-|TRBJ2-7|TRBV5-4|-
CASSWRSGGLYEQYF
TGTGCCAGCAGCTGGCGGTCAGGGGGACTCTACGAGCAGTACTTC
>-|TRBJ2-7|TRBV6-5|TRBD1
CASRETGLSSYEQYF
TGTGCCAGCAGAGAGACAGGGCTTAGCTCCTACGAGCAGTACTTC
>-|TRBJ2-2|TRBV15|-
CATSRDLGLAANTGELFF
TGTGCCACCAGCAGAGATCTTGGGCTAGCCGCGAACACCGGGGAGCTGTTTTTT
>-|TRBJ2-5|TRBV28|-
CASSLTSPEGTQYF
TGTGCCAGCAGCCTAACTAGCCCGGAGGGGACCCAGTACTTC
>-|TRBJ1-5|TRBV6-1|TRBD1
CGAGQYSNQPQHF
TGTGGGGCGGGACAGTATAGCAATCAGCCCCAGCATTTT
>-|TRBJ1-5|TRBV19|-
CASSLGGQPQHF
TGTGCCAGTAGTCTTGGCGGACAGCCCCAGCATTTT
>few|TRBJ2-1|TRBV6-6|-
CASSYSQVYNEQFF
TGTGCCAGCAGTTACAGCCAGGTTTACAATGAGCAGTTCTTC
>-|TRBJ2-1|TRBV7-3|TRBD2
CASSLWGRAGRTYNEQFF
TGTGCCAGCAGCTTGTGGGGGAGGGCCGGGAGGACCTACAATGAGCAGTTCTTC
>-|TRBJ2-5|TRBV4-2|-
CASSQDAESNQETQYF
TGTGCCAGCAGCCAAGACGCGGAGAGTAACCAAGAGACCCAGTACTTC
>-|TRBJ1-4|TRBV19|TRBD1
CASSMGIGQGVEKLFF
TGTGCCAGTAGTATGGGAATAGGACAGGGTGTTGAAAAACTGTTTTTT
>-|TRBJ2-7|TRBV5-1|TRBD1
CASSFGTGGPYEQYF
TGCGCCAGCAGCTTTGGGACAGGGGGCCCCTACGAGCAGTACTTC
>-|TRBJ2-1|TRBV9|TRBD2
CASSPRTSGKTYNEQFF
TGTGCCAGCAGCCCTCGGACTAGCGGGAAAACCTACAATGAGCAGTTCTTC
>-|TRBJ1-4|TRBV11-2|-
CASSLRPGVPNEKLFF
TGTGCCAGCAGCTTAAGGCCAGGGGTGCCTAATGAAAAACTGTTTTTT